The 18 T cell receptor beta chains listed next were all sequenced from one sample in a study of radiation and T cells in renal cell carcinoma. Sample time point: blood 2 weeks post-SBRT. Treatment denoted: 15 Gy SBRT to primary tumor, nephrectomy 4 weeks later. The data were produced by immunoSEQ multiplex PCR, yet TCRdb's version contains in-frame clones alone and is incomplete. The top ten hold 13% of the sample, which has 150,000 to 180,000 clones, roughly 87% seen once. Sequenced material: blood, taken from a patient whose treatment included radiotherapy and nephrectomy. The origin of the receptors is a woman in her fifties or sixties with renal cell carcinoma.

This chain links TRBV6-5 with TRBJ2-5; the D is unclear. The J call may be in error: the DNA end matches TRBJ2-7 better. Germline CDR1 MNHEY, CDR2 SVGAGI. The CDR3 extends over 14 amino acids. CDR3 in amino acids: CASSYSRAAYEQYF. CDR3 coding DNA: TGTGCCAGCAGTTACTCTCGGGCCGCCTACGAGCAGTACTTC.

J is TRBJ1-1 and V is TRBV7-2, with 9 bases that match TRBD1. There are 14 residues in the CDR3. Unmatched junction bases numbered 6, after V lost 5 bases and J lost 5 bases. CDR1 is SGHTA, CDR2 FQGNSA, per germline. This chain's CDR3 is CASSLTGGGTEAFF. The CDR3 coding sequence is TGTGCCAGCAGCCTGACAGGGGGGGGTACTGAAGCTTTCTTT.

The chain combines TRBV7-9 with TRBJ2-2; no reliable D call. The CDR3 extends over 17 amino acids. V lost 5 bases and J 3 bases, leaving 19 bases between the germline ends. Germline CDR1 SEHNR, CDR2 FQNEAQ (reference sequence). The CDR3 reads CASSNAWTALDTGELFF. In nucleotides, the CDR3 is TGTGCCAGCAGCAACGCTTGGACCGCTCTAGACACCGGGGAGCTGTTTTTT.

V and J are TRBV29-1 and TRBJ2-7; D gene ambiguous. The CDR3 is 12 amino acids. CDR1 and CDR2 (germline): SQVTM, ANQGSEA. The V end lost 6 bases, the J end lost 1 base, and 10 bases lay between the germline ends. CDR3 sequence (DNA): TGCAGCGTCCTGACAATTTCCTACGAGCAGTACTTC. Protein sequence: CSVLTISYEQYF.

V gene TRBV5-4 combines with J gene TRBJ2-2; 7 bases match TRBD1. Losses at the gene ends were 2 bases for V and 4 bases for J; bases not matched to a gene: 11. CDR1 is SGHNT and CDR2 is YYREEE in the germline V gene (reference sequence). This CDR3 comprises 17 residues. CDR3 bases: TGTGCCAGCAGCTTCCGACAGGGCCGACCGTTCACCGGGGAGCTGTTTTTT. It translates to CASSFRQGRPFTGELFF.

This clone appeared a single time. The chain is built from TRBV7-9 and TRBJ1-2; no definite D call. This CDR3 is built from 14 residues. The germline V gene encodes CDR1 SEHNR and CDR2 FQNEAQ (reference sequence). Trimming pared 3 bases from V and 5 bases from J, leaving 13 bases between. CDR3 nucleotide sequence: TGTGCCAGCAGCTTGAACCGGGTTCCATATGGCTACACCTTC. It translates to CASSLNRVPYGYTF.

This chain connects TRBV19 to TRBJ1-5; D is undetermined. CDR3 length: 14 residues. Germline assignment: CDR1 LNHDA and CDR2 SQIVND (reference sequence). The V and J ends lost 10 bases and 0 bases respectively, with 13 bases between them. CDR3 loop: CANPGNYSNQPQHF. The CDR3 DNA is TGTGCCAACCCTGGCAATTATAGCAATCAGCCCCAGCATTTT. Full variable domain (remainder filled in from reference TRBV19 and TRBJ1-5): DGGITQSPKYLFRKEGQNVTLSCEQNLNHDAMYWYRQDPGQGLRLIYYSQIVNDFQKGDIAEGYSVSREKKESFPLTVTSAQKNPTAFYLCANPGNYSNQPQHFGDGTRLSIL.

The CDR3 sequence is CASSASPGLAGETQYF. CDR3 DNA: TGTGCCAGCAGCGCCAGCCCGGGGCTAGCAGGAGAGACCCAGTACTTC. V is TRBV9 and J is TRBJ2-5; D tentatively fits TRBD1 or TRBD2 (5 bases each). Trimming took 3 bases from V and 4 from J, leaving 19 bases between them. The germline CDR1 and CDR2 sequences are SGDLS and YYNGEE. The length of the CDR3 is 16 residues.

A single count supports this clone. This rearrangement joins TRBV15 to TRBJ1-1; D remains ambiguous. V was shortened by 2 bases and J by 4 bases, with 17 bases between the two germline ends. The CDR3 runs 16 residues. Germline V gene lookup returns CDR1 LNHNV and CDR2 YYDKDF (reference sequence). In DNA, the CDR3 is TGTGCCACCAGCAGACCTACCGACACCGGTGGCACTGAAGCTTTCTTT. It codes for CATSRPTDTGGTEAFF.

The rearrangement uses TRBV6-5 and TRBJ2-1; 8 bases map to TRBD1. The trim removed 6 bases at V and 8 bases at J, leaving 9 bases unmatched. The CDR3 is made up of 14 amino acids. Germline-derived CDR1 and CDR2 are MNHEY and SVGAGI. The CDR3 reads CASRTGQEVDEQFF. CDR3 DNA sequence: TGTGCCAGCAGGACGGGACAGGAGGTCGATGAGCAGTTCTTC.

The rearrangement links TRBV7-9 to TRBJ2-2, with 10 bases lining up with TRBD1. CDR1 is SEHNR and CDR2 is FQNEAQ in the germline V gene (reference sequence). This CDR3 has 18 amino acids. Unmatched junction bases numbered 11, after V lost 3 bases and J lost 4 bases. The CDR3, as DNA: TGTGCCAGCAGCTTGACGGGACAGGGGTTTGGTAGCACCGGGGAGCTGTTTTTT. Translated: CASSLTGQGFGSTGELFF. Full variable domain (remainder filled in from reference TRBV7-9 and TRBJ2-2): DTGVSQNPRHKITKRGQNVTFRCDPISEHNRLYWYRQTLGQGPEFLTYFQNEAQLEKSRLLSDRFSAERPKGSFSTLEIQRTEQGDSAMYLCASSLTGQGFGSTGELFFGEGSRLTVL.

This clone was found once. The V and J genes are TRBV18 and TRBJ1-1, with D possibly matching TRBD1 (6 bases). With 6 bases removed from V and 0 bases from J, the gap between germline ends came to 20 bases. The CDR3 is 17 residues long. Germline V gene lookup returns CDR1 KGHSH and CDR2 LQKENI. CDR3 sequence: CASSVVGGANVNTEAFF. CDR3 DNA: TGTGCCAGCTCGGTAGTCGGGGGGGCTAACGTGAACACTGAAGCTTTCTTT. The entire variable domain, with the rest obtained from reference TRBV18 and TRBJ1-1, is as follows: NAGVMQNPRHLVRRRGQEARLRCSPMKGHSHVYWYRQLPEEGLKFMVYLQKENIIDESGMPKERFSAEFPKEGPSILRIQQVVRGDSAAYFCASSVVGGANVNTEAFFGQGTRLTVV.

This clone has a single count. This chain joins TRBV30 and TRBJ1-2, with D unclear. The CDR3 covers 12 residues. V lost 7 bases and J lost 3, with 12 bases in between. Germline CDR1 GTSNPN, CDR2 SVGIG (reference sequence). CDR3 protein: CASSTAHYGYTF. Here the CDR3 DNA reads TGTGCCTCCTCCACAGCCCACTATGGCTACACCTTC.

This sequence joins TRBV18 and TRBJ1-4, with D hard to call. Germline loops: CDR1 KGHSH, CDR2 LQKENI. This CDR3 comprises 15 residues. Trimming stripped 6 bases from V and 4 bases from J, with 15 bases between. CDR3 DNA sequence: TGTGCCAGCTCCTTACATGACCGCGGTAATGAAAAACTGTTTTTT. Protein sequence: CASSLHDRGNEKLFF.

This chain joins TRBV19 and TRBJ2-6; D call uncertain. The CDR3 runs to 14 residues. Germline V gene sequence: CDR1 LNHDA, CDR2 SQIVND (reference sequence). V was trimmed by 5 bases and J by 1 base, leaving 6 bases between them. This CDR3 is CASSPGSGANVLTF. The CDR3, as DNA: TGTGCCAGTAGTCCCGGTTCTGGGGCCAACGTCCTGACTTTC.

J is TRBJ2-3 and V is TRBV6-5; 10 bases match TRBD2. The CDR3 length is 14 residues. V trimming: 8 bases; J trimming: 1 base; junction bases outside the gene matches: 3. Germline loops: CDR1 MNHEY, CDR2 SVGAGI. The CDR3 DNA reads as TGTGCCAGCTATACTAGCGGGGGCACAGATACGCAGTATTTT. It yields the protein CASYTSGGTDTQYF.

For the CDR3, the DNA is TGTGCCAGCAGCATCAGACTACATTCACCCCTCCACTTT. Translating gives CASSIRLHSPLHF. The chain combines TRBV7-9 with TRBJ1-6; D remains unclear. Per the germline V gene, CDR1 is SEHNR and CDR2 is FQNEAQ (reference sequence). The ends were cut back, 5 bases at V and 8 bases at J, with 10 bases in the middle. This CDR3 region has 13 residues.

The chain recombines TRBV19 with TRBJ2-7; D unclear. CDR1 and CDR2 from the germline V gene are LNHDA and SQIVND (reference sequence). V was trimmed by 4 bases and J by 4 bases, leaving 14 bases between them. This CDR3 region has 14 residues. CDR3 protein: CASSNYPDSYEQYF. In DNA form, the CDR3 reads TGTGCCAGTAGTAATTATCCCGACTCTTACGAGCAGTACTTC.